This T cell receptor beta chain was obtained from a study of identical twins. General observations from the study: Out-of-frame alpha sequences shared by twins were enriched for low generation probability. Monozygotic twin pairs showed more out-of-frame TCR alpha sharing than models estimated. With beta out-of-frame sequences, excess sharing by twins was weaker.

The sample holds a few counts of this clonotype. Antigen unknown. The germline V gene has CDR1 MGHDK and CDR2 SYGVNS. The germline V and J ends were trimmed by 1 base and 7 bases, with 13 bases remaining between them. The CDR3 has 14 amino acids. TCRdb re-called the 5' RACE reads with MiXCR, one entry per CDR3 protein. The profile shows hundreds of thousands of distinct CDR3 sequences, roughly 7.2% of them singletons. A further study also used this sample, focusing on yellow fever vaccine responses in identical twins.

The sequence derives from a woman younger than 35 in good health. This chain links TRBV25-1 with TRBJ1-1; weak D call: TRBD1 (5 bases). Material: PBMCs. The CDR3 bases are TGTGCCAGCAGTGAATTTGGGCAGGGCGGTGAAGCTTTCTTT. The encoded protein is CASSEFGQGGEAFF.